This entry is about one TCR beta chain. Its matching antigen is unknown. This record comes from a study of T-cell memory formation after mild COVID-19. About the study: There were largely donor-specific TCR clusters. Regarding the study as a whole: Prior to infection, memory already included some responding clones, suggesting cross-reactive memory joined. While clones contracting from day 15 to 85 were balanced between CD4 and CD8, later expanders leaned CD4+.

TCRdb redid the calling of the 5' RACE reads with MiXCR, one entry per CDR3 protein. Of roughly 170,000 distinct CDR3 sequences listed, about 20% are singletons. This clonotype was sampled from an adult woman who had mild COVID-19 (a few samples of this study predate the infection). Cell type and time point are not known. The sample was PBMCs or a T cell subset sorted from them (not recorded which).

The CDR3 coding sequence is TGTGCCAGCAGCTTAGGAGTGGACTCCTACGAGCAGTACTTC. Amino acids: CASSLGVDSYEQYF. The V call is TRBV7-6, the J call TRBJ2-7; D is unresolved. The CDR3 runs to 14 residues. Germline CDR1 is SGHVS and CDR2 is FNYEAQ. With 1 base removed from V and 0 bases from J, the gap between germline ends came to 7 bases.